Reported below is one T cell receptor (beta chain). Its antigen specificity is not known. No base-level quality is on record; no much larger clone is a single base apart. The sample is drawn from a study of PD-L1 blockade in urothelial cancer (dated by TCRdb to about 2017). For the study in its entirety: Therapy was started in the mid-2010s for all patients, and atezolizumab 1,200 mg was administered intravenously every 3 weeks. In the same patients, pretreatment tumors underwent whole exome sequencing and RNA sequencing in addition to TCR sequencing. Blood samples were analyzed at 3 weeks after treatment start (second dose) and at 6 weeks after treatment start. Progression-free survival longer than 6 months counted as durable clinical benefit, and TCR features were additionally tested against both progression-free and overall survival. Durable clinical benefit was achieved by nine patients but not by the remaining 20. Pretreatment tumor samples, along with matched peripheral blood serially collected before and after atezolizumab treatment, were subjected to TCR sequencing. About 85% of the roughly 29 patients were males with bladder-origin urothelial cancer, and about 65% of the roughly 30 reported a prior smoking history. Blood samples yielded a median of around 150,000 T cells and tens of thousands of unique TCRs, with median clonality approximately 0.08. Patients had an ECOG performance status of 0 or 1 and had received between 0 and 3 prior chemotherapy regimens. Approximately 30 patients had pretreatment blood TCR-seq, about 25 had at least one posttreatment blood collection, and about 25 had tumor TCR-seq. An exploratory multi-omic analysis was conducted of the somatic, immune and clinical correlates of response to PD-L1 blockade with atezolizumab in urothelial cancer. The study at large found these results: A pretreatment peripheral blood TCR clonality below the median was linked to improved progression-free and overall survival. Patients with durable benefit showed greater expansion of tumor-associated TCR clones in peripheral blood 3 weeks after starting treatment (n of about 21, p = 0.022). Small sample size (n ≈ 28) and many exploratory analyses mean the results are intended to be hypothesis-generating.

Synthetic TCR analog templates were spiked into each PCR to estimate absolute template abundance from read counts. The immunoSEQ assay used bias-controlled V and J gene primers to amplify TCRbeta CDR3 regions from genomic DNA. Sequencing of rearranged TCRbeta segments was performed at approximately 20X coverage. The paper's processing steps were these. Sequencing errors were corrected by clustering, and CDR3s were annotated against IMGT so that V, D and J genes could be assigned. Only productive TCRbeta rearrangements were used in downstream analyses, excluding out-of-frame or stop-codon sequences. Clonality was calculated as one minus the Shannon entropy normalized by the log of the number of unique productive sequences. Fisher's exact test with Benjamini-Hochberg correction, using a cutoff of adjusted p below 0.01, was how clones that differed between time points or between blood and tumor were identified. TCRdb holds this immuneACCESS table with in-frame rearrangements only. Some clones are missing; in checked studies, unresolved V genes explain under half, and the rest has no known cause. V and J calls and clone size come straight from that table; D and trimming were deduced from the DNA. The sample table contains some 66,000 clones; only one count was recorded for about 86% of them. The biggest ten clones account for about 16% of the sample.

Taken with the paper, the label for time point translates to: pretreatment peripheral blood. The cohort included some 30 patients with locally advanced or metastatic urothelial carcinoma who were treated at Memorial Sloan Kettering on a trial protocol. Peripheral blood mononuclear cells were collected pretreatment and during treatment, at between 1 and 8 total time points per patient. The Qiagen DNeasy Blood extraction kit was used to purify genomic DNA from total PBMCs and from tumor samples. Collected pretreatment and during treatment, PBMCs were isolated and stored as previously described. From cysteine to phenylalanine, the CDR3 is 14 amino acids long. Solely the CDR3 DNA is kept, with 42 bases framed from the first base. CDR1 and CDR2, looked up from the germline V gene, are SGHNT and YENEEA. V ends up 5 bases short and J 5 bases short, with an unmatched junction base count of 4.

Recombination connected TRBV11-3 to TRBJ1-1, with 11 middle bases fitting TRBD1. The receptor's source is a man aged 60-69 years with urothelial cancer. The sample consisted of PBMCs, taken around atezolizumab (anti-PD-L1) treatment. Here the CDR3 is given as CASSPRDRGTEAFF. The bases read TGTGCCAGCAGCCCACGGGACAGGGGGACTGAAGCTTTCTTT.